This TCR beta chain derives from a study of CD8 T cells in Susac syndrome. This clonotype occurred a few times. Reverse transcription of roughly 0.5 to 1 ug RNA was carried out with random hexamers. Using its own MiXCR run on the immunoSEQ multiplex PCR reads, TCRdb lists one record per CDR3 protein. Of 180,000 or so distinct CDR3 sequences in the sample, about 95% were seen once. Germline loops: CDR1 LGHDT, CDR2 YNNKEL (reference sequence). The V end lost 6 bases, the J end lost 6 bases, and 9 bases lay between the germline ends. The CDR3 extends over 11 amino acids. The chain couples TRBV3-1 to TRBJ2-7; D not resolved. The specimen sequenced was CD4+ T cells from PBMCs. The receptor was derived from a human donor with multiple sclerosis. The CDR3, as DNA: TGTGCCAGCAGTCGGAGAGGCGAGCAGTACTTC. Translation: CASSRRGEQYF.